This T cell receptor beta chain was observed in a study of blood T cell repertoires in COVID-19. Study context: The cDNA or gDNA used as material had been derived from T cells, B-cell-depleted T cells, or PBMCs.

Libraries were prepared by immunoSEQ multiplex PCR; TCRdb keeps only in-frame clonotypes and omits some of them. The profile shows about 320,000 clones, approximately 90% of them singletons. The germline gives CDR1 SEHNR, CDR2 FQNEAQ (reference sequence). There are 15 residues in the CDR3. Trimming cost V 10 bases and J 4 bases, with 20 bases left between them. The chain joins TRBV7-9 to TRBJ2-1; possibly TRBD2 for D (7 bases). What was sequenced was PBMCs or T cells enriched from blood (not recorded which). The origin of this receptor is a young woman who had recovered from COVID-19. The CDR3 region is CATQRGRGTYNEQFF. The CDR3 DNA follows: TGTGCCACCCAGCGGGGTCGGGGGACATACAATGAGCAGTTCTTC.